Shown below are 13 T cell receptor beta chains from a single sample sequenced in a study of T cell repertoires in cytomegalovirus infection. Their target antigens are unknown. MiXCR was run by TCRdb on the reads, yielding one entry per CDR3 protein. This table holds some 57,000 distinct CDR3 sequences, about 33% found once. Sequenced input: PBMCs, sequenced either directly or after in vitro stimulation (not recorded which). The receptors derive from a human donor in good health (CMV status not recorded). Some clones in this sample may be carry-over from other donors' samples.

The rearrangement joins TRBV12-3 or TRBV12-4 to TRBJ2-1; 12 bases line up with TRBD2. The V and J ends lost 9 bases and 0 bases, in that order; junction bases with no gene match: 6. CDR3 size: 16 residues. The CDR3, as DNA: TGTGCCAGTTCGACTAGCGGGGGCAGCTCCTACAATGAGCAGTTCTTC. Its translation: CASSTSGGSSYNEQFF.

This chain connects TRBV20-1 to TRBJ2-2; TRBD2 aligns across 11 bases. Germline V gene sequence: CDR1 DFQATT, CDR2 SNEGSKA (reference sequence). V lost 4 bases to trimming and J lost 7 bases; unmatched junction nucleotides: 14. This CDR3 spans 17 amino acids. CDR3 amino acids: CSAKDGTSGALGGELFF. Written as DNA, the CDR3 is TGCAGTGCTAAAGACGGGACTAGCGGAGCCCTCGGCGGGGAGCTGTTTTTT.

This clonotype has just one count. The J gene is TRBJ2-3, the V gene TRBV7-2; possibly TRBD2 for D (5 bases). The CDR3 is 11 amino acids. The germline CDR1 and CDR2 sequences are SGHTA and FQGNSA. V was pared by 0 bases and J by 13 bases, with 8 bases between. The CDR3 region is CASSLAGAKYF. The CDR3 DNA reads as TGTGCCAGCAGCTTAGCGGGAGCTAAGTATTTT.

This chain connects TRBV14 to TRBJ2-1; no reliable D call. Germline V CDR1 and CDR2: SGHDN, FVKESK. The CDR3 runs 13 residues. V dropped 4 bases and J dropped 5 bases, with 9 bases sitting between them. The chain's CDR3 is CASSLGRHNEQFF. The CDR3 DNA is TGTGCCAGCAGCCTCGGGCGGCACAATGAGCAGTTCTTC. Variable domain in full (rest from reference TRBV14 and TRBJ2-1): EAGVTQFPSHSVIEKGQTVTLRCDPISGHDNLYWYRRVMGKEIKFLLHFVKESKQDESGMPNNRFLAERTGGTYSTLKVQPAELEDSGVYFCASSLGRHNEQFFGPGTRLTVL.

This chain connects TRBV4-2 to TRBJ2-3; 10 nucleotides match TRBD2. The germline V gene encodes CDR1 LGHNA and CDR2 YNFKEQ. After removal of 4 bases from V and 2 bases from J, the junction contained 6 bases not matched to a gene. CDR3 length equals 16 residues. CDR3 sequence reads: CASSRVLAGDTDTQYF. The CDR3 DNA follows: TGTGCCAGCAGCCGCGTCCTAGCGGGGGACACAGATACGCAGTATTTT.

This clonotype was recorded a few times. The chain couples TRBV2 to TRBJ2-1; TRBD2 is a possible D gene (6 bases). The germline V gene encodes CDR1 SNHLY and CDR2 FYNNEI. V was cut by 3 bases and J by 5 bases, with 8 bases left in between. The CDR3 is 13 residues long. The CDR3 DNA is TGTGCCAGCAGTGAGACTAGAAACAATGAGCAGTTCTTC. This encodes CASSETRNNEQFF.

The chain is built from TRBV29-1 and TRBJ2-2; 7 bases agree with TRBD2. Germline CDR1 SQVTM, CDR2 ANQGSEA. This CDR3 has 13 amino acids. V was clipped by 4 bases and J by 6 bases; unmatched bases: 5. This CDR3 is CSVGPGGSGELFF. CDR3 coding DNA: TGCAGCGTTGGTCCGGGAGGTTCCGGGGAGCTGTTTTTT.

V gene TRBV20-1 combines with J gene TRBJ2-1, with TRBD2 identical over 11 bases. The CDR3 is 15 residues long. V trimming: 5 bases; J trimming: 8 bases; junction bases outside the gene matches: 11. CDR1 DFQATT and CDR2 SNEGSKA come from the germline V gene (reference sequence). This chain's CDR3 is CSAPTSGSIRDEQFF. CDR3 in DNA: TGCAGTGCTCCCACTAGCGGGAGTATCAGGGATGAGCAGTTCTTC.

The chain uses TRBV6-1 and TRBJ1-5; D is possibly TRBD1 (6 bases). The CDR3 consists of 15 residues. The germline gives CDR1 MNHNS, CDR2 SASEGT. Trimming pared 10 bases from V and 0 bases from J, leaving 16 bases between. CDR3 nucleotides: TGTGCCATCCGAGGGGACAACCATAGCAATCAGCCCCAGCATTTT. This codes for CAIRGDNHSNQPQHF.

The chain has TRBV12-5 and TRBJ2-6; no firm D call. Germline CDR1 is LGHNT and CDR2 is FRNRAP. The CDR3 extends over 12 amino acids. V was pared by 11 bases and J by 0 bases, with 5 bases between. The CDR3 DNA reads TGTGCTTCAACCTCTGGGGCCAACGTCCTGACTTTC. Translating gives CASTSGANVLTF.

This chain connects TRBV12-3 or TRBV12-4 to TRBJ1-1; D gene uncertain. The CDR3 loop spans 12 amino acids. V was shortened by 5 bases and J by 6 bases, with 10 bases between the two germline ends. The chain's CDR3 is CASSISGAEAFF. CDR3 in DNA: TGTGCCAGCAGTATTTCAGGAGCTGAAGCTTTCTTT.

This clonotype was seen only a few times. The V call is TRBV5-5, the J call TRBJ2-7, with D unclear. The CDR3 runs 11 residues. The ends were cut back, 2 bases at V and 7 bases at J, with 7 bases in the middle. Germline CDR1 is SGHKS and CDR2 is YYEKEE (reference sequence). This chain's CDR3 is CASSFSSEQYF. In DNA, the CDR3 is TGTGCCAGCAGCTTTTCGTCGGAGCAGTACTTC.

This clonotype was counted a few times. The V gene is TRBV6-5, the J gene TRBJ2-1; 9 bases are shared with TRBD1. This CDR3 has 15 residues. The germline CDR1 and CDR2 sequences are MNHEY and SVGAGI. V shed 4 bases, J shed 0 bases, and the junction held 1 base outside the gene matches. In DNA form, the CDR3 reads TGTGCCAGCAGTTTGACAGGGGGCTCCTACAATGAGCAGTTCTTC. Its translation is CASSLTGGSYNEQFF.